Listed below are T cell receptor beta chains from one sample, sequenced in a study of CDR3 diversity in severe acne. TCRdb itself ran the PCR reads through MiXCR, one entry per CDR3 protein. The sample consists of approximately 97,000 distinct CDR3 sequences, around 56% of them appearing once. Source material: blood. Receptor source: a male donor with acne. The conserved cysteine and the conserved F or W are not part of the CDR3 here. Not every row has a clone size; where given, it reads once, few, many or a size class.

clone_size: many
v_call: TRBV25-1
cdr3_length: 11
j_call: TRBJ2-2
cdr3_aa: ASSEYVSGELF

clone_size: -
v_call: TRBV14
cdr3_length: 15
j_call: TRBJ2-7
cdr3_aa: ASSQDIKAGVSGEQY

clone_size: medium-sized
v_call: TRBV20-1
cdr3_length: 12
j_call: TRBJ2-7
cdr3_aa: SASEADPSYEQY

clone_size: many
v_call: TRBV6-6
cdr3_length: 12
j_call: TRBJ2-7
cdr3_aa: ASRLAGGPYEQY

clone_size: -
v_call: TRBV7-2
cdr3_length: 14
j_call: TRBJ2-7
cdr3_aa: ASSCLSGRGVYEQY

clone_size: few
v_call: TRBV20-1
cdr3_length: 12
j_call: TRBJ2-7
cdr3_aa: SARPLGHRYEQY

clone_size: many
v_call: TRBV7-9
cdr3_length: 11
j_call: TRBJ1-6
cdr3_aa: ASSLAWNSPLH

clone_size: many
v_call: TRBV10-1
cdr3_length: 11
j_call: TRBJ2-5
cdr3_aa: ASSEGGRETQY

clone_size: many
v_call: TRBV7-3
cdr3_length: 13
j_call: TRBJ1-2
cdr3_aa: ASSLNGGGHGGYT

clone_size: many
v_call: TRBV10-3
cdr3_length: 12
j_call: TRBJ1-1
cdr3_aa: ATGGSTGNTEAF

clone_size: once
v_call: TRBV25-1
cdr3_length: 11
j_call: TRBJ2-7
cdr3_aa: ASSLGRAYKQY

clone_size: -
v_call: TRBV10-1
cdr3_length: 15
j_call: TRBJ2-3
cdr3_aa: ASHEGDLTSYPDTQY

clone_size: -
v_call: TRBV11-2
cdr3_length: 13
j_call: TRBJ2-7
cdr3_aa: ASSSGTGGSYEQY

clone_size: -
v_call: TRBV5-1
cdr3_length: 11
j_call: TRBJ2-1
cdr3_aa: ASSWTGRREQF

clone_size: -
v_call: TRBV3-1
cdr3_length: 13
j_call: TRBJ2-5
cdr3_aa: ASSLLRTGQETQY

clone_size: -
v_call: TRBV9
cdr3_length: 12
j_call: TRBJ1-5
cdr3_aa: ASMGQGSNQPQH

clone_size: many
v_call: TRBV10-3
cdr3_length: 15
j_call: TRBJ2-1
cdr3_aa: AISGTTGGQSYNEQF

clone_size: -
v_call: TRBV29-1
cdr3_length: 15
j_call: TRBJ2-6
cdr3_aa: SVEDRGLGSGANVLT

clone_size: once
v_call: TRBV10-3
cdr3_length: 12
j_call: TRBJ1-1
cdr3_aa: ASSYSKGATEAF

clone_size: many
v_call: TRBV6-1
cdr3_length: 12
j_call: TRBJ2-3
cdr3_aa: ASSPEVALDTQY

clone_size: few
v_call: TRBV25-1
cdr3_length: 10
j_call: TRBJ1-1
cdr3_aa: ASSATNTEAF

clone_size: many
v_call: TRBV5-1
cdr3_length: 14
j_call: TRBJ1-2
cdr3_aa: ASSLEGGYLPDGYT

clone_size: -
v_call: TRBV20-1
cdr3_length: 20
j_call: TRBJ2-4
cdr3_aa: SARTAGTSGGELFFGENIQY

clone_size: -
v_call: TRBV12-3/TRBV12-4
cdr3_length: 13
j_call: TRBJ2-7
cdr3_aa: TSSPRDRGMDEQY

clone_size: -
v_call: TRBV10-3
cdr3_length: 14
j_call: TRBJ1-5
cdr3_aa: AISEMEGANNQPQH

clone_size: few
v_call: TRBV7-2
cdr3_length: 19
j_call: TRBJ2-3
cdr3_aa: ASSFRSGGVSLFTSTDTQY

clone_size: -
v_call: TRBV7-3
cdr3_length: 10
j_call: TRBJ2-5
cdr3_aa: ASSFDREQQY

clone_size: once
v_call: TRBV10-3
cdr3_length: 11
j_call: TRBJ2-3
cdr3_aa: AITSGDTDTQY

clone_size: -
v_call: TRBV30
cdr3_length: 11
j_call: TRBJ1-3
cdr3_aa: AWSLGGGNTIY

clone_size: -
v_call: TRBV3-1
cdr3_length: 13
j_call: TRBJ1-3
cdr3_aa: ASSQQGPSGNTIY

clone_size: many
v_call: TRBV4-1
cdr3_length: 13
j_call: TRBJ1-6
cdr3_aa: ASSQGGGRRSPLH

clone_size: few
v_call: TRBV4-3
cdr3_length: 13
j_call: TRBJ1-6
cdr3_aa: ASSQVGGGTSPLH

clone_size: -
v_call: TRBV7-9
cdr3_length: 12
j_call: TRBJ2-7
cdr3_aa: ASSDGDSNYEQY

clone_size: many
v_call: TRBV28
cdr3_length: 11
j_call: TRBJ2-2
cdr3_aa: ASTGVNTGELF

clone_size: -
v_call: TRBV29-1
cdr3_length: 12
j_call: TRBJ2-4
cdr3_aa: SVGQGSAKNIQY

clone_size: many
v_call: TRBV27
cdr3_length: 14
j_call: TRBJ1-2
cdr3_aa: ASSSLRPLANYGYT

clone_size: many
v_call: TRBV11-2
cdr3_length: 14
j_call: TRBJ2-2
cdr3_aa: ASSHLAGGNTGELF

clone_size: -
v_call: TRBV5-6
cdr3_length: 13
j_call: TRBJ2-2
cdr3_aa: ASSLSFRNTGELF

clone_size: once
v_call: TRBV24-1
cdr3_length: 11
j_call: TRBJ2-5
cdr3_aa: ATTGGGEETQY

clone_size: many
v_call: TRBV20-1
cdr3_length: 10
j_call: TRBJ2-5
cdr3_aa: TLDGTGMTQY

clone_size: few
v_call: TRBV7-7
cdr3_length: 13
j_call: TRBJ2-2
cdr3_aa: ASSASDTNTGELF

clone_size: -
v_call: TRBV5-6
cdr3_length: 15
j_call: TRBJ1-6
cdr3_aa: ASSSAGRGSYNSPLH